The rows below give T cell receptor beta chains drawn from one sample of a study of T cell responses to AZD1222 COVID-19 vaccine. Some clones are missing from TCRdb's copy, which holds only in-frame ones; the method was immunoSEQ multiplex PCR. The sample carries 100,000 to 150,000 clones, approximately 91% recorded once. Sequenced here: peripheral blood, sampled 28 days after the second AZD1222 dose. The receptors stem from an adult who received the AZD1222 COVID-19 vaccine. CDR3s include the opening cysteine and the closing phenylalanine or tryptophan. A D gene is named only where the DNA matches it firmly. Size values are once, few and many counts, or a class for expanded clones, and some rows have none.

CTGTPTNEQFF | TGCACCGGGACCCCAACCAATGAGCAGTTCTTC | . | TRBV20-1 | . | TRBJ2-1
CASSQSRDRNPSGANVLTF | TGCGCCAGCAGTCAATCTAGGGACAGGAATCCCTCTGGGGCCAACGTCCTGACTTTC | . | TRBV23-1 | TRBD1 | TRBJ2-6
CSASPLAGASYEQYF | TGCAGTGCTAGTCCCCTAGCGGGAGCAAGCTACGAGCAGTACTTC | . | TRBV20-1 | TRBD2 | TRBJ2-7
CASSEAGGNQPQHF | TGTGCCAGCAGTGAAGCGGGCGGCAATCAGCCCCAGCATTTT | . | TRBV6-1 | . | TRBJ1-5
CASSLWGTPTGGYTF | TGTGCCAGCAGTTTATGGGGGACCCCCACTGGAGGCTACACCTTC | . | TRBV28 | . | TRBJ1-2
CASSLQGAGELFF | TGCGCCAGCAGCTTACAGGGGGCCGGGGAGCTGTTTTTT | . | TRBV5-1 | TRBD1 | TRBJ2-2
CAWSGTGRQDYGYTF | TGTGCCTGGAGCGGGACAGGGCGACAAGACTATGGCTACACCTTC | few | TRBV30 | TRBD1 | TRBJ1-2
CASSIATDTEAFF | TGTGCCAGCAGTATTGCGACAGACACTGAAGCTTTCTTT | . | TRBV2 | . | TRBJ1-1
CASSQPRFGGSSGRAHDTQYF | TGCGCCAGCAGCCAACCGAGATTTGGAGGGTCTAGCGGGAGGGCTCACGATACGCAGTATTTT | . | TRBV4-1 | TRBD2 | TRBJ2-3
CASSLAQGGYTF | TGTGCCAGCAGCTTGGCCCAGGGCGGCTACACCTTC | . | TRBV5-8 | . | TRBJ1-2
CASRTGAYGYTF | TGTGCCAGCAGAACAGGTGCCTATGGCTACACCTTC | . | TRBV27 | . | TRBJ1-2
CASSLRGDPYNEQFF | TGCGCCAGCAGCTTGAGGGGGGACCCCTACAATGAGCAGTTCTTC | . | TRBV5-1 | . | TRBJ2-1
CASSRKGQGGSYEQYF | TGTGCCAGCAGTCGAAAGGGACAGGGGGGCTCCTACGAGCAGTACTTC | . | TRBV27 | TRBD1 | TRBJ2-7
CSVMTVLLGIQYF | TGCAGCGTTATGACAGTCTTACTGGGCATTCAGTACTTC | . | TRBV29-1 | . | TRBJ2-4
CASSLMGGSGTYEQYF | TGTGCCAGCAGCTTAATGGGGGGCTCGGGCACCTACGAGCAGTACTTC | . | TRBV7-3 | . | TRBJ2-7
CAWSERGGSSTIYF | TGTGCCTGGAGCGAAAGGGGGGGATCGAGCACCATATATTTT | . | TRBV30 | . | TRBJ1-3
CASSLHPGTGGHTGELFF | TGTGCCAGCAGCTTACATCCCGGGACAGGGGGACATACCGGGGAGCTGTTTTTT | . | TRBV7-6 | TRBD1 | TRBJ2-2
CASSIAAVSNQPQHF | TGTGCCAGTAGTATAGCGGCAGTTAGCAATCAGCCCCAGCATTTT | . | TRBV19 | . | TRBJ1-5
CASSFRLASQETQYF | TGTGCCAGCAGCTTTAGACTAGCATCCCAAGAGACCCAGTACTTC | . | TRBV5-4 | TRBD2 | TRBJ2-5
CASSPSRQVNTEAFF | TGTGCCAGTAGTCCCTCTAGACAGGTGAACACTGAAGCTTTCTTT | once | TRBV19 | . | TRBJ1-1
CASSTRDSYGYTF | TGTGCCAGCAGCACCCGGGACAGCTATGGCTACACCTTC | . | TRBV12-3/TRBV12-4 | TRBD1 | TRBJ1-2
CASSLEGLYEQYF | TGTGCCAGCAGCTTGGAGGGCCTCTACGAGCAGTACTTC | . | TRBV5-6 | . | TRBJ2-7
CASSYLMNNEQFF | TGTGCCAGCAGTTACCTGATGAACAATGAGCAGTTCTTC | few | TRBV12-3/TRBV12-4 | . | TRBJ2-1
CASGGGISFNTEAFF | TGTGCCTCAGGGGGGGGAATCTCCTTCAACACTGAAGCTTTCTTT | . | TRBV19 | TRBD1 | TRBJ1-1
CASSFTGLAGGPRHEQYF | TGCGCCAGCAGCTTCACGGGACTAGCGGGAGGGCCTCGCCACGAGCAGTACTTC | . | TRBV5-1 | TRBD2 | TRBJ2-7
CASRWGGPPSGRAYEQYF | TGTGCCAGCAGGTGGGGAGGGCCTCCTAGCGGGCGAGCCTACGAGCAGTACTTC | once | TRBV2 | TRBD2 | TRBJ2-7
CASSKLGPDSNQPQHF | TGTGCCAGCAGCAAATTAGGCCCGGATAGCAATCAGCCCCAGCATTTT | few | TRBV21-1 | . | TRBJ1-5
CASRRQGRGTYGYTF | TGTGCCAGCAGAAGACAGGGTCGGGGGACCTATGGCTACACCTTC | . | TRBV6-6 | TRBD1 | TRBJ1-2
CASNSVGQEVSYEQYF | TGTGCCAGTAATAGTGTAGGGCAGGAGGTTTCCTACGAGCAGTACTTC | . | TRBV19 | . | TRBJ2-7
CASSSPEKNTGELFF | TGTGCCAGCAGCTCCCCCGAGAAGAACACCGGGGAGCTGTTTTTT | . | TRBV7-3 | . | TRBJ2-2
CASSRGQALEAFF | TGTGCCAGCAGCCGAGGACAGGCGCTTGAAGCTTTCTTT | . | TRBV28 | TRBD1 | TRBJ1-1
CASSGTSPYEQYF | TGTGCCAGCAGCGGGACTAGCCCCTACGAGCAGTACTTC | . | TRBV4-2 | TRBD2 | TRBJ2-7
CASRLGAGNEQFF | TGTGCCAGCCGTTTGGGGGCTGGCAATGAGCAGTTCTTC | . | TRBV6-5 | . | TRBJ2-1
CASSLEGQGSGTEAFF | TGTGCCAGCAGCTTAGAAGGACAGGGTTCGGGCACTGAAGCTTTCTTT | . | TRBV7-2 | TRBD1 | TRBJ1-1
CASSLAASKNEQFF | TGCGCCAGCAGCTTGGCCGCCAGTAAGAATGAGCAGTTCTTC | . | TRBV5-1 | . | TRBJ2-1
CSVKGAFF | TGCAGCGTTAAGGGAGCTTTCTTT | . | TRBV29-1 | . | TRBJ1-1
CATSRDFRVVYGYTF | TGTGCCACCAGCAGAGATTTCAGGGTGGTTTACGGCTACACCTTC | . | TRBV15 | . | TRBJ1-2
CASSSGQDSAKNIQYF | TGTGCCAGCAGCTCCGGACAGGATTCCGCCAAAAACATTCAGTACTTC | . | TRBV7-9 | TRBD1 | TRBJ2-4
CASSPDRGGSPLHF | TGTGCCAGCAGTCCAGACAGGGGCGGTTCACCCCTCCACTTT | . | TRBV27 | TRBD1 | TRBJ1-6
CASRRGGTSGPTSTDTQYF | TGTGCCAGCAGGAGGGGAGGGACTAGCGGGCCAACTAGCACAGATACGCAGTATTTT | . | TRBV5-4 | TRBD2 | TRBJ2-3
CASSFQTGGNTEAFF | TGTGCCAGCAGCTTCCAGACAGGGGGCAACACTGAAGCTTTCTTT | . | TRBV7-9 | TRBD1 | TRBJ1-1